This entry concerns a single T cell receptor beta chain. What antigen it recognizes has not been identified. Nothing much larger sits one base from this clone, and base qualities are not available. TCRbeta CDR3 regions were amplified from genomic DNA by means of the immunoSEQ Assay, a bias-controlled multiplex PCR. On the authors' methods: The number of nucleated cells in each sample was estimated by amplification of reference gene primers within the assay. To quantify the absolute abundance of each unique TCRbeta CDR3 rearrangement, sequence reads were collapsed and filtered. For each sample, productive Simpson clonality was calculated as the square root of Simpson's diversity index across productive rearrangements. In TCRdb, the immuneACCESS table is reduced to in-frame sequences with V and J assigned. These tables do not hold every clone; where another copy was compared, an unresolved V gene accounts for under half, and the others remain unexplained. V and J calls and clone size follow that table, whereas D and trimming were derived from the DNA. This sample is represented by over 250,000 clones; approximately 89% of them were singletons. The leading ten clones occupy roughly 2.5% of the sample.

The collaborating institutions used their own protocols to collect whole blood in K2EDTA tubes. Collaborator samples were shipped for TCRbeta analysis as frozen whole blood, isolated PBMCs, or DNA extracted from either sample type. The record originates from a study of blood T cell repertoires in COVID-19 (dated by TCRdb to about 2020). Study-level background: Collaborator samples came from the United States, Italy and Spain and covered acute and convalescent phases of COVID-19. The prospective study material was composed of cDNA or gDNA derived from T cells, B-cell-depleted T cells, or PBMCs. The dataset comprised deeply sampled blood TCRbeta repertoires from subjects exposed to, actively infected with, or recovered from COVID-19. A freely available public database, intended as a resource for researchers studying the immune response to SARS-CoV-2, is where the repertoires were released. The samples were drawn from the first 160 participants of the ongoing ImmuneRACE study and from some 1,300 subjects provided by 6 global collaborators. Nearly every sample came with metadata listing a de-identified subject ID, COVID-19 status, age in years and sex. Where available, HLA class I and class II types were taken from metadata supplied by the sample provider and were not determined by assay-based typing.

Study-wide findings and limitations: The quantity of clinical and demographic metadata differed by source and by participant and was supplied without curation.

This TCR was sampled from a woman between 50 and 59 years old with acute or convalescent COVID-19. The specimen sequenced was peripheral blood.

The base sequence is TGTGCCAGCACCCCCCGGGAAAAACTGTTTTTT. This translates into CASTPREKLFF. The V and J segments used are TRBV2 and TRBJ1-4, with no confident D gene call. Deletion took 7 bases off V and 8 bases off J, with a span of 8 bases between the germline ends. From cysteine to phenylalanine, the CDR3 is 11 amino acids long. Solely the CDR3 DNA is kept, with 33 bases framed from the first base. Per the germline V gene, SNHLY is the CDR1 and FYNNEI is the CDR2.